This entry lists 32 T cell receptor beta chains sequenced from one sample in a study of T-cell reconstitution after alpha-beta-depleted transplantation in children (dated by TCRdb to 2016 to 2017). Receptors were amplified or captured by PCR. Sequencing used an Illumina HiSeq 2500. To normalize quantification of the TCRbeta repertoire, the TCR libraries were built with molecular barcoding that relied on unique molecular identifiers. The public reads were quality trimmed at Q25 with fastp and then assembled into clones with MiXCR by TCRdb, keeping productive beta chains. Each CDR3 protein appears once, grouped with its most common genes and DNA. The sample data list 45,000 to 50,000 distinct CDR3 sequences, and under 60% of these were observed just once. More than 30% of the sample belongs to the ten largest clones. The treatment or condition label, as the study defines it: allogeneic hematopoietic cell transplantation with graft depleted of TCRalphabeta T cells and CD19 B cells.

This sample comprised peripheral blood, obtained before TCRalphabeta/CD19-depleted stem cell transplant. The receptors here all came from a boy in the first two years of life with SCID, due to receive a stem cell transplant.

Note on this clonotype: Germline and junction disagree at one end, which may indicate a read error. This chain uses TRBV28 with TRBJ2-7; 9 bases align to TRBD2. CDR1 and CDR2 from the germline V gene are MDHEN and SYDVKM. The CDR3 contains 15 residues. The CDR3 region has the DNA TGTTCCAGCAGTCGTGGACTAGCGCCTCCCTACGAGCAGTACTTC. Residues: CSSSRGLAPPYEQYF.

This clonotype was recorded at least ten times. The rearrangement joins TRBV11-2 to TRBJ2-7; TRBD2 matches 8 bases. The junction had 3 bases not matched to a gene; V was cut back by 3 bases and J by 2 bases. CDR1 and CDR2 (germline): SGHAT, FQNNGV. The CDR3 length is 14 residues. The CDR3 nucleotides are TGTGCCAGCAGCTTGCGGGGGGCCACCTACGAGCAGTACTTC. This gives the protein CASSLRGATYEQYF. Filled out from reference TRBV11-2 and TRBJ2-7, the complete variable domain reads EAGVAQSPRYKIIEKRQSVAFWCNPISGHATLYWYQQILGQGPKLLIQFQNNGVVDDSQLPKDRFSAERLKGVDSTLKIQPAKLEDSAVYLCASSLRGATYEQYFGPGTRLTVT.

CDR3 DNA: TGTGCCAGCAGTGACTCGATAGCGGACTACAATGAGCAGTTCTTC. This translates into CASSDSIADYNEQFF. This rearrangement joins TRBV6-4 to TRBJ2-1, with TRBD2 as a possible D gene (6 bases). The CDR3 is 15 amino acids. Trimming cost V 0 bases and J 3 bases, with 9 bases left between them. Germline-derived CDR1 and CDR2 are MRHNA and SNTAGT.

V usage is TRBV7-2 and J usage is TRBJ2-3; 11 bases are a match to TRBD2. Trimming at V came to 4 bases and at J to 5 bases, leaving 8 bases not matched to a gene. This CDR3 is 16 amino acids long. Germline V gives CDR1 SGHTA, CDR2 FQGNSA. The CDR3 region is CASSSYLGLAGDTQYF. Here the CDR3 DNA reads TGTGCCAGCAGCTCCTACCTCGGACTAGCGGGAGATACGCAGTATTTT.

This rearrangement joins TRBV6-2 or TRBV6-3 to TRBJ1-2, with unresolved D. Germline V gene lookup returns CDR1 MNHEY and CDR2 SVGEGT. The CDR3 is 13 amino acids. Trimming took 10 bases from V and 4 from J, leaving 16 bases between them. CDR3 in amino acids: CATLREVLYGYTF. The CDR3 coding sequence is TGTGCCACCCTGAGGGAGGTACTCTATGGCTACACCTTC.

V and J are TRBV7-2 and TRBJ2-7, with 8 bases fitting TRBD1. The CDR3 contains 14 residues. V shed 6 bases and J 4 bases; nucleotides not matched to a gene: 8. CDR1 SGHTA and CDR2 FQGNSA come from the germline V gene. The CDR3, as DNA: TGTGCCAGCAGGGAGACAGGGGACCGTTACGAGCAGTACTTC. This sequence encodes CASRETGDRYEQYF. The complete variable domain, with remaining parts taken from reference TRBV7-2 and TRBJ2-7, reads GAGVSQSPSNKVTEKGKDVELRCDPISGHTALYWYRQSLGQGLEFLIYFQGNSAPDKSGLPSDRFSAERTGGSVSTLTIQRTQQEDSAVYLCASRETGDRYEQYFGPGTRLTVT.

This rearrangement joins TRBV9 to TRBJ1-1; D is uncertain. The CDR3 runs to 14 residues. Germline V gene lookup returns CDR1 SGDLS and CDR2 YYNGEE. Trimming took off 0 bases at V and 1 base at J, with 7 bases between the two ends. CDR3: CASSVEVGNTEAFF. The CDR3 DNA reads as TGTGCCAGCAGCGTAGAGGTGGGGAACACTGAAGCTTTCTTT.

With regard to this clonotype: Sequence at one end of the junction differs from germline and may be a read error. This sequence joins TRBV7-7 and TRBJ2-1; 7 nucleotides align to TRBD2. The CDR3 has 15 residues. Germline V gene data show CDR1 as SSHAT and CDR2 as FNYEAQ (reference sequence). CDR3 residues: CASSPGLVIGDEQFF. CDR3 coding DNA: TGTGCTAGCAGCCCCGGACTAGTGATCGGCGATGAGCAGTTCTTC.

Here the CDR3 reads CASSARTSTDTQYF. DNA for the CDR3: TGTGCCAGCAGCGCCCGGACTAGCACAGATACGCAGTATTTT. This chain uses TRBV9 with TRBJ2-3, with D tentatively TRBD2 (5 bases). The CDR3 is 14 amino acids. The V end lost 3 bases, the J end lost 0 bases, and 8 bases lay between the germline ends. Germline V gene sequence: CDR1 SGDLS, CDR2 YYNGEE.

The genes are TRBV7-8 and TRBJ2-7; D unclear. The germline V and J ends were trimmed by 3 bases and 3 bases, with 12 bases remaining between them. This CDR3 spans 14 amino acids. Germline values: CDR1 SGHVS, CDR2 FQNEAQ. CDR3 bases: TGTGCCAGCAGCTTGTTTATGAGCCGCTACGAGCAGTACTTC. Translated, it gives CASSLFMSRYEQYF.

This clonotype was seen a handful of times. The rearrangement joins TRBV5-1 to TRBJ2-3, with a weak D call TRBD2 (6 bases). Germline CDR1 SGHRS, CDR2 YFSETQ. V gave up 0 bases and J gave up 4 bases, with 9 bases separating them. This CDR3 is 14 amino acids long. Written as DNA, the CDR3 is TGCGCCAGCAGCTTGGCCGGGACTCCAGATACGCAGTATTTT. Translated, it gives CASSLAGTPDTQYF.

The chain combines TRBV7-2 with TRBJ1-4; D unresolved. Trimming stripped 2 bases from V and 4 bases from J, with 11 bases between. The CDR3 totals 15 residues. The germline V gene encodes CDR1 SGHTA and CDR2 FQGNSA. Here the CDR3 DNA reads TGTGCCAGCAGCTTATCAGCGCAGTATAATGAAAAACTGTTTTTT. This encodes CASSLSAQYNEKLFF.

This clonotype came up once. The rearrangement joins TRBV27 to TRBJ2-2; TRBD2 matches at 7 bases. This CDR3 has 16 residues. Germline assignment: CDR1 MNHEY and CDR2 SMNVEV (reference sequence). V trimming: 6 bases; J trimming: 2 bases; junction bases outside the gene matches: 9. The CDR3 DNA is TGTGCCAGCAGCCCACCAAGCGGGATAAACACCGGGGAGCTGTTTTTT. Translation: CASSPPSGINTGELFF.

J is TRBJ2-1 and V is TRBV6-2 or TRBV6-3; TRBD2 matches 7 bases. This CDR3 comprises 15 residues. The ends lost 5 bases at V and 7 bases at J; junction bases unmatched: 11. In germline, CDR1 is MNHEY, CDR2 SVGEGT. CDR3 in amino acids: CASSTGGDSVNEQFF. The CDR3 nucleotides read TGTGCCAGCAGTACGGGGGGTGATAGCGTAAATGAGCAGTTCTTC.

This chain links TRBV5-1 with TRBJ1-5; no reliable D call. V was trimmed by 0 bases and J by 6 bases, leaving 13 bases between them. CDR1 is SGHRS, CDR2 YFSETQ, per germline. CDR3 length equals 15 residues. This CDR3 reads CASSLAGREGQPQHF. The CDR3 DNA reads as TGCGCCAGCAGCTTGGCTGGACGGGAAGGTCAGCCCCAGCATTTT.

This sequence joins TRBV20-1 and TRBJ2-5; D perhaps matches TRBD1 (5 bases). Trimming stripped 5 bases from V and 7 bases from J, with 20 bases between. This CDR3 region has 14 residues. Germline-derived CDR1 and CDR2 are DFQATT and SNEGSKA (reference sequence). The CDR3 here is CSASQGAGSWTQYF. In DNA, the CDR3 is TGCAGTGCTTCCCAAGGGGCAGGGTCGTGGACCCAGTACTTC.

CDR3 residues: CASSRGTGGYEQYF. Here the CDR3 DNA reads TGTGCCAGCAGTCGAGGGACAGGGGGCTACGAGCAGTACTTC. The genes are TRBV28 and TRBJ2-7; 11 bases are shared with TRBD1. The V gene's germline CDR1 is MDHEN and CDR2 SYDVKM. This CDR3 has 14 amino acids. Trimming at V came to 5 bases and at J to 3 bases, leaving 3 bases not matched to a gene.

The rearrangement links TRBV5-1 to TRBJ1-1, with D unresolved. CDR1 and CDR2 (germline): SGHRS, YFSETQ. V was shortened by 0 bases and J by 0 bases, with 9 bases between the two germline ends. CDR3 length equals 15 residues. CDR3 in DNA: TGCGCCAGCAGCTTGGACCAGACAATGAACACTGAAGCTTTCTTT. Translated, it gives CASSLDQTMNTEAFF.

This clonotype has just a few counts. The chain recombines TRBV6-4 with TRBJ2-3, with TRBD2 identical over 12 bases. Per germline, CDR1 MRHNA and CDR2 SNTAGT. V dropped 5 bases and J dropped 8; count of bases not matched to a gene: 20. The CDR3 extends over 19 amino acids. CDR3 in amino acids: CASSRLAGDVKQSLVTQYF. In DNA, the CDR3 is TGTGCCAGCAGTCGACTAGCGGGGGACGTCAAGCAATCTCTTGTTACGCAGTATTTT.

The chain links TRBV3-1 to TRBJ1-5, with D hard to call. Germline CDR1 is LGHDT and CDR2 is YNNKEL (reference sequence). V gave up 1 base and J gave up 3 bases, with 4 bases separating them. This CDR3 region has 13 residues. CDR3 sequence: CASSQVFNQPQHF. The CDR3 coding sequence is TGTGCCAGCAGCCAAGTCTTCAATCAGCCCCAGCATTTT.

The rearrangement links TRBV20-1 to TRBJ2-5, with 7 bases identical to TRBD2. CDR1 DFQATT and CDR2 SNEGSKA come from the germline V gene (reference sequence). The CDR3 is made up of 14 amino acids. J lost 1 base, V lost 3 bases, and 5 bases had no gene match. The CDR3 loop reads CSARSGVFQETQYF. CDR3 nucleotide sequence: TGCAGTGCTAGGAGCGGGGTTTTCCAAGAGACCCAGTACTTC.

The chain is built from TRBV12-3 or TRBV12-4 and TRBJ2-3, with 9 nucleotides matching TRBD1. CDR3 length: 17 residues. The V and J ends lost 4 bases and 3 bases, in that order; junction bases with no gene match: 11. CDR3 residues: CASSSVPGQGWTDTQYF. The CDR3 DNA is TGTGCCAGCAGTTCAGTACCCGGACAGGGGTGGACAGATACGCAGTATTTT.

The CDR3 region is CASSFPGSNTEAFF. CDR3 sequence (DNA): TGTGCCAGCAGCTTCCCAGGGAGTAACACTGAAGCTTTCTTT. The V call is TRBV7-9, the J call TRBJ1-1, with D tentatively TRBD1 (5 bases). V lost 3 bases and J lost 2, with 10 bases in between. Germline V gene data show CDR1 as SEHNR and CDR2 as FQNEAQ (reference sequence). The CDR3 consists of 14 residues.

The CDR3 nucleotides read TGTGCCAGCAGCCAGAGGCCTCCGGACAGATCGAACACCGGGGAGCTGTTTTTT. The encoded protein is CASSQRPPDRSNTGELFF. The chain couples TRBV27 to TRBJ2-2; tentatively, D is TRBD1 (6 bases). The CDR3 extends over 18 amino acids. The V gene lost 6 bases and the J gene lost 0 bases, with 20 bases spanning the gap. Germline V gives CDR1 MNHEY, CDR2 SMNVEV (reference sequence).

DNA of the CDR3: TGTGCCAGCAGCCGGGAGTGGGGGCAAGAGACCCAGTACTTC. Protein: CASSREWGQETQYF. The gene calls are TRBV7-2 and TRBJ2-5; tentative D call: TRBD2 (6 bases). Germline V gives CDR1 SGHTA, CDR2 FQGNSA. This CDR3 has 14 amino acids. V lost 5 bases to trimming and J lost 2 bases, with 12 bases between them.

This clonotype showed up just once. The gene calls are TRBV20-1 and TRBJ2-2; D unresolved. CDR1 DFQATT and CDR2 SNEGSKA come from the germline V gene (reference sequence). CDR3 size: 13 residues. The CDR3 spells CRPTNANTGELFF. DNA for the CDR3: TGCAGGCCAACAAACGCGAACACCGGGGAGCTGTTTTTT.

This chain joins TRBV12-3 or TRBV12-4 and TRBJ1-3; the D gene is possibly TRBD1 (5 bases). V lost 6 bases and J lost 0, with 15 bases in between. This CDR3 is 16 amino acids long. The CDR3 region is CASRPPTGHSGNTIYF. In DNA form, the CDR3 reads TGTGCCAGCAGACCCCCTACAGGACACTCTGGAAACACCATATATTTT.

This clonotype was counted between two and nine times. The gene calls are TRBV7-3 and TRBJ2-1, with TRBD1 identical over 8 bases. The CDR3 sequence is 13 residues long. The junction had 5 bases not matched to a gene; V was cut back by 4 bases and J by 9 bases. The germline V gene encodes CDR1 SGHTA and CDR2 FQGTGA. The CDR3 region has the DNA TGTGCCAGCAGCTCAACAGACAGGGGTGAGCAGTTCTTC. This sequence encodes CASSSTDRGEQFF.

This sequence joins TRBV7-2 and TRBJ2-5; 11 nucleotides agree with TRBD1. CDR1 and CDR2 (germline): SGHTA, FQGNSA. After removal of 5 bases from V and 4 bases from J, the junction contained 3 bases not matched to a gene. The CDR3 spans 14 residues. DNA of the CDR3: TGTGCCAGCAGCCAGGACAGGGGGCGAGAGACCCAGTACTTC. Translation gives CASSQDRGRETQYF.

This clonotype was seen at least ten times. The rearrangement links TRBV7-2 to TRBJ2-3, with D possibly TRBD1 on 5 matching bases. The CDR3 contains 13 residues. Germline values: CDR1 SGHTA, CDR2 FQGNSA. V shed 5 bases and J shed 5 bases, with 11 bases lying between them. As DNA, the CDR3 is TGTGCCAGCAGCCTAAAAAGGGGAGATACGCAGTATTTT. Residues: CASSLKRGDTQYF.

This clonotype was observed a few times. The DNA for the CDR3 is TGCAGTGCTAAGACAGGGGGCCAGGATGAAAAACTGTTTTTT. This codes for CSAKTGGQDEKLFF. The J gene is TRBJ1-4, the V gene TRBV20-1, with TRBD1 matching 10 bases. V was clipped by 4 bases and J by 6 bases; unmatched bases: 5. There are 14 residues in the CDR3. Germline CDR1 is DFQATT and CDR2 is SNEGSKA (reference sequence).

This sequence joins TRBV14 and TRBJ2-1; 7 nucleotides line up with TRBD2. The CDR3 sequence is 16 residues long. V shed 3 bases, J shed 0 bases, and the junction held 5 bases outside the gene matches. Looked up from germline, CDR1 is SGHDN and CDR2 is FVKESK. The CDR3 loop reads CASSHHGGTSYNEQFF. The CDR3 bases are TGTGCCAGCAGCCACCACGGGGGGACCTCCTACAATGAGCAGTTCTTC.